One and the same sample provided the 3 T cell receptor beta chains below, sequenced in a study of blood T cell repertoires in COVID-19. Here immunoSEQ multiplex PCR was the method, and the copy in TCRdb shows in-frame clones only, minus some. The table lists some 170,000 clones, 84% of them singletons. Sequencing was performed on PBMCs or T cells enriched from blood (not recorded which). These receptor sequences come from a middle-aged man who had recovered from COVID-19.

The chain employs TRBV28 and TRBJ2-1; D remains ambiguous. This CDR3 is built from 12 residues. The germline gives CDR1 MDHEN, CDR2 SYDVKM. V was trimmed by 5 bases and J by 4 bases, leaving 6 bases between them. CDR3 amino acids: CASSPLYNEQFF. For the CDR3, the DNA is TGTGCCAGCAGTCCCCTATACAATGAGCAGTTCTTC. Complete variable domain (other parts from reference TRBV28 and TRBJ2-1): DVKVTQSSRYLVKRTGEKVFLECVQDMDHENMFWYRQDPGLGLRLIYFSYDVKMKEKGDIPEGYSVSREKKERFSLILESASTNQTSMYLCASSPLYNEQFFGPGTRLTVL.

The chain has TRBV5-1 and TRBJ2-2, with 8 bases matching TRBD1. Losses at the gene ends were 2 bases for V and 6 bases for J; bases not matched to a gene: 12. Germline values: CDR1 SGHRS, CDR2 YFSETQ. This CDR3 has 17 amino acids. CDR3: CASSLSGQGKGAGELFF. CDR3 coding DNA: TGCGCCAGCAGCTTATCAGGACAGGGTAAGGGCGCCGGGGAGCTGTTTTTT.

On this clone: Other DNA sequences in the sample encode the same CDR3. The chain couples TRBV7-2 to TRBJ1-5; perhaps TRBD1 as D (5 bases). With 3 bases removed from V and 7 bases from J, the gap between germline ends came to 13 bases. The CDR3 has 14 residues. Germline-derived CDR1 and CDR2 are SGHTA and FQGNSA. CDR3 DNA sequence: TGTGCCAGCAGCTTTCTCCAGGGTGGCCAGCCCCAGCATTTT. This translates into CASSFLQGGQPQHF.